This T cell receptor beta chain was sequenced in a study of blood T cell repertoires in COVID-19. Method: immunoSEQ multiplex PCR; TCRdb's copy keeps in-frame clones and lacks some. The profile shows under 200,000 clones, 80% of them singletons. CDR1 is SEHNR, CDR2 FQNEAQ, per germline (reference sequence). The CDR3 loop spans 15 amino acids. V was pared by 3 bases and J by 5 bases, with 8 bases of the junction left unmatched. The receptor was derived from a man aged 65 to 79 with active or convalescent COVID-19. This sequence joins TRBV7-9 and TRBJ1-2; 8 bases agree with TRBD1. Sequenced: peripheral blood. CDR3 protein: CASSLGSDREYGYTF. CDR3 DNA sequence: TGTGCCAGCAGCTTGGGCTCGGACAGGGAATATGGCTACACCTTC.